Below are 18 T cell receptor beta chains sequenced from a single sample in a study of blood T cell repertoires in COVID-19. The protocol was immunoSEQ multiplex PCR, while the TCRdb copy is restricted to in-frame clones and leaves out a portion. The data contain some 150,000 clones, approximately 80% of them singletons. The specimen was peripheral blood. The receptors stem from a woman aged 55-70 years with acute or convalescent COVID-19.

The chain has TRBV4-2 and TRBJ1-5; D gene uncertain. Germline CDR1 is LGHNA and CDR2 is YNFKEQ. CDR3 length: 13 residues. V was shortened by 1 base and J by 4 bases, with 5 bases between the two germline ends. CDR3 DNA: TGTGCCAGCAGCCAAGGCGGGAATCAGCCCCAGCATTTT. Translating it yields CASSQGGNQPQHF.

In this sample, this clone turned up a few times. This chain uses TRBV18 with TRBJ1-5, with D perhaps TRBD1 (6 bases). The V gene lost 5 bases and the J gene lost 2 bases, with 19 bases spanning the gap. The CDR3 length is 17 residues. Germline assignment: CDR1 KGHSH and CDR2 LQKENI. CDR3 in DNA: TGTGCCAGCTCAAGCGACCCCAAGGGGGTTGGCAATCAGCCCCAGCATTTT. Its translation: CASSSDPKGVGNQPQHF.

On this clone itself: Distinct nucleotide sequences in the sample also encode this CDR3. The J gene is TRBJ1-2, the V gene TRBV12-3 or TRBV12-4, with D unresolved. V lost 0 bases, J lost 4 bases, and 3 bases lay in between. CDR3 length equals 12 residues. The CDR3 spells CASSLALYGYTF. For the CDR3, the DNA is TGTGCCAGCAGTTTAGCCCTCTATGGCTACACCTTC.

V and J are TRBV19 and TRBJ1-2; the D gene is possibly TRBD1 (6 bases). The length of the CDR3 is 11 residues. Looked up from germline, CDR1 is LNHDA and CDR2 is SQIVND (reference sequence). V dropped 8 bases and J dropped 8 bases, with 12 bases sitting between them. The DNA of the CDR3 is TGTGCCAGTCGAGGGGGATTCGGCTACACCTTC. This sequence encodes CASRGGFGYTF.

The rearrangement joins TRBV6-5 to TRBJ2-3; unclear D gene. Germline V gene data show CDR1 as MNHEY and CDR2 as SVGAGI. This CDR3 spans 12 amino acids. Trimming pared 7 bases from V and 11 bases from J, leaving 16 bases between. The CDR3 DNA reads TGTGCCAGCATCTCCCCGTATCGTCTGCAGTATTTT. Amino acids: CASISPYRLQYF.

The gene calls are TRBV27 and TRBJ2-2, with a tentative D call TRBD1 (5 bases). CDR1 is MNHEY and CDR2 is SMNVEV in the germline V gene (reference sequence). The V gene lost 4 bases and the J gene lost 5 bases, with 17 bases spanning the gap. The CDR3 is 16 residues long. In DNA, the CDR3 is TGTGCCAGCAGTTCATATAGTACAGGTTGGACCGGGGAGCTGTTTTTT. Its translation is CASSSYSTGWTGELFF.

The rearrangement joins TRBV5-5 to TRBJ2-7; TRBD2 agrees at 7 bases. The CDR3 has 13 residues. In germline, CDR1 is SGHKS, CDR2 YYEKEE (reference sequence). Unmatched junction bases numbered 8, after V lost 3 bases and J lost 8 bases. CDR3 sequence reads: CASSSTGGGQQYV. For the CDR3, the DNA is TGTGCCAGCAGCTCGACGGGGGGAGGGCAGCAGTACGTC.

CDR3 nucleotides: TGTGCCAGCAGTGCGTTCGGGTTGACTCTCTATGGCTACACCTTC. Its protein product is CASSAFGLTLYGYTF. This chain links TRBV28 with TRBJ1-2; no firm D call. The CDR3 totals 15 residues. Germline V gene data show CDR1 as MDHEN and CDR2 as SYDVKM. The V end lost 5 bases, the J end lost 4 bases, and 17 bases lay between the germline ends.

This chain joins TRBV19 and TRBJ2-2; D call uncertain. Germline values: CDR1 LNHDA, CDR2 SQIVND (reference sequence). The CDR3 is 14 residues long. Between the trimmed V and J ends, which lost 5 bases and 5 bases, there was a span of 12 bases. CDR3 sequence: CASSSDGWTGELFF. The CDR3 coding sequence is TGTGCCAGTAGTTCAGACGGGTGGACCGGGGAGCTGTTTTTT.

The V and J genes are TRBV28 and TRBJ1-1, with D possibly matching TRBD1 (5 bases). Germline CDR1 reads MDHEN; CDR2 reads SYDVKM. The length of the CDR3 is 13 residues. V was cut by 8 bases and J by 11 bases, with 21 bases left in between. The DNA for the CDR3 is TGTGCCAGCTCCCTCGGGGGTCTACATTGGGCTTTCTTT. Protein sequence: CASSLGGLHWAFF.

The rearrangement links TRBV27 to TRBJ1-2; 7 bases map to TRBD1. J gave up 7 bases and V 2 bases, and 4 bases lay outside the gene matches. Germline loops: CDR1 MNHEY, CDR2 SMNVEV (reference sequence). This CDR3 spans 13 amino acids. The CDR3 region has the DNA TGTGCCAGCAGTTTAAACAGGGGTGCTGGCTACACCTTC. It yields the protein CASSLNRGAGYTF.

CDR3 sequence: CAWSSGGSSKTQYF. The CDR3 DNA reads as TGTGCCTGGAGTAGCGGGGGGTCAAGCAAGACCCAGTACTTC. This chain links TRBV30 with TRBJ2-5, with TRBD2 matching over 9 bases. The CDR3 consists of 14 residues. V lost 2 bases, J lost 6 bases, and 7 bases stayed unmatched. Per germline, CDR1 GTSNPN and CDR2 SVGIG (reference sequence). The full variable domain, rest sourced from reference TRBV30 and TRBJ2-5, is SQTIHQWPATLVQPVGSPLSLECTVEGTSNPNLYWYRQAAGRGLQLLFYSVGIGQISSEVPQNLSASRPQDRQFILSSKKLLLSDSGFYLCAWSSGGSSKTQYFGPGTRLLVL.

The chain employs TRBV5-1 and TRBJ2-5; no clear D. This CDR3 has 15 residues. From germline, CDR1 is SGHRS and CDR2 YFSETQ. The ends were cut back, 0 bases at V and 5 bases at J, with 14 bases in the middle. The CDR3 DNA follows: TGCGCCAGCAGCTTGGCATTTTCCCAGTCCGAGACCCAGTACTTC. Translation: CASSLAFSQSETQYF.

This sequence joins TRBV3-1 (or the pseudogene TRBV3-2) and TRBJ2-1, with 9 bases that match TRBD2. The CDR3 totals 16 residues. CDR1 is LGHDT and CDR2 is YNNKEL in the germline V gene (reference sequence). V shed 3 bases and J 8 bases; nucleotides not matched to a gene: 11. DNA of the CDR3: TGTGCCAGCAGCCATCGAGTAGCGGGGGTGGGAGATGAGCAGTTCTTC. Encoded protein: CASSHRVAGVGDEQFF.

The J gene is TRBJ1-5, the V gene TRBV28; maybe TRBD1 (6 bases). Trimming shortened V by 3 bases and J by 6 bases, and 18 bases separated the two germline ends. This CDR3 contains 16 residues. CDR1 MDHEN and CDR2 SYDVKM come from the germline V gene. The chain's CDR3 is CASSLGGIQQGQPQHF. The DNA for the CDR3 is TGTGCCAGCAGTTTGGGGGGGATTCAACAGGGTCAGCCCCAGCATTTT.

The V and J genes are TRBV6-5 and TRBJ1-2, with 8 bases matching TRBD1. The CDR3 contains 14 residues. With 2 bases clipped from V and 7 bases from J, the junction kept 6 bases outside the gene matches. Germline V gives CDR1 MNHEY, CDR2 SVGAGI. This CDR3 reads CASSYTGQGGGYTF. CDR3 nucleotide sequence: TGTGCCAGCAGTTACACCGGACAGGGAGGTGGCTACACCTTC.

The chain recombines TRBV5-1 with TRBJ2-1; 11 positions match TRBD2. V shed 5 bases, J shed 3 bases, and the junction held 7 bases outside the gene matches. Germline CDR1 is SGHRS and CDR2 is YFSETQ. The CDR3 is 16 amino acids. The CDR3 sequence is CASSLQTSGDYNEQFF. CDR3 coding DNA: TGCGCCAGCAGTCTTCAGACTAGCGGGGACTACAATGAGCAGTTCTTC. Full variable domain (rest looked up from reference TRBV5-1 and TRBJ2-1): KAGVTQTPRYLIKTRGQQVTLSCSPISGHRSVSWYQQTPGQGLQFLFEYFSETQRNKGNFPGRFSGRQFSNSRSEMNVSTLELGDSALYLCASSLQTSGDYNEQFFGPGTRLTVL.

The chain links TRBV30 to TRBJ2-1; 7 bases agree with TRBD2. This CDR3 has 12 amino acids. In germline, CDR1 is GTSNPN, CDR2 SVGIG (reference sequence). Losses at the gene ends were 4 bases for V and 3 bases for J; bases not matched to a gene: 0. DNA of the CDR3: TGTGCCTGGACTAGCGGCTACAATGAGCAGTTCTTC. As protein: CAWTSGYNEQFF.